This T cell receptor (beta chain) came from a study of blood T cell repertoires in COVID-19. For this clone: Relative to the germline gene, one junction end is altered; a read error may explain this.

Germline V gives CDR1 SSHAT, CDR2 FNYEAQ (reference sequence). This CDR3 spans 16 amino acids. Using immunoSEQ multiplex PCR, the repertoire was profiled, and TCRdb retains in-frame clones only, with some absent. Altogether about 170,000 clones are present, around four fifths being singletons, with the ten largest covering about 1.9%. Sequencing was performed on peripheral blood. This receptor was obtained from a woman older than 75 with acute or convalescent COVID-19. This chain joins TRBV7-7 and TRBJ2-5, with 11 positions matching TRBD1. Here the CDR3 reads CASSPGQGASQETQYF. The CDR3 DNA reads TGTGCTAGCAGCCCCGGACAGGGGGCGTCCCAAGAGACCCAGTACTTC.